Each of the 30 T cell receptor beta chains below was sequenced from the same sample in a study of blood T cell repertoires in COVID-19. Assay used: immunoSEQ multiplex PCR; TCRdb lists only in-frame clones, some missing. The data show under 300,000 clones, roughly 85% seen once. The sample taken for sequencing was PBMCs or T cells enriched from blood (not recorded which). These TCRs come from a woman between 45 and 60 years old who had been exposed to COVID-19.

The chain uses TRBV7-9 and TRBJ1-1, with unresolved D. CDR3 length equals 14 residues. In germline, CDR1 is SEHNR, CDR2 FQNEAQ (reference sequence). With 5 bases removed from V and 2 bases from J, the gap between germline ends came to 12 bases. The CDR3 bases are TGTGCCAGCAGCCTCCGTACAGATAACACTGAAGCTTTCTTT. Translated: CASSLRTDNTEAFF.

This clone was detected once. This sequence joins TRBV7-2 and TRBJ1-2; no definite D call. Germline V CDR1 and CDR2: SGHTA, FQGNSA. The CDR3 loop spans 13 amino acids. The V and J ends lost 6 bases and 5 bases respectively, with 13 bases between them. The CDR3 protein is CASSLLTRYGYTF. CDR3 bases: TGTGCCAGCAGTTTGCTTACACGTTATGGCTACACCTTC.

This CDR3 is CAIALEAETQYF. In nucleotides, the CDR3 is TGTGCCATCGCCCTAGAGGCGGAGACCCAGTACTTC. The chain carries TRBV10-3 and TRBJ2-5; D not certain. The germline V gene has CDR1 ENHRY and CDR2 SYGVKD. This CDR3 is 12 amino acids long. Trimming left V 8 bases short and J 5 bases short, with 12 bases between.

The chain links TRBV5-1 to TRBJ1-1, with D perhaps matching TRBD1 (5 bases). Trimming left V 4 bases short and J 4 bases short, with 17 bases between. The CDR3 runs 15 residues. Germline CDR1 is SGHRS and CDR2 is YFSETQ. Here the CDR3 reads CASSPREGAVTEAFF. The CDR3 nucleotides are TGCGCCAGCAGCCCCCGAGAAGGGGCGGTCACTGAAGCTTTCTTT.

The table lists this clone with a count of one. The genes are TRBV5-1 and TRBJ2-3, with 7 bases lining up with TRBD2. The CDR3 extends over 16 amino acids. CDR1 and CDR2 from the germline V gene are SGHRS and YFSETQ. V was pared by 0 bases and J by 0 bases, with 4 bases of the junction left unmatched. The CDR3 region is CASSLGAGTSTDTQYF. Here the CDR3 DNA reads TGCGCCAGCAGCTTGGGAGCGGGGACTAGCACAGATACGCAGTATTTT.

The CDR3 DNA is TGTGCCGTAAGCACTCCGTCAGGACTACATCAGCCCCAGCATTTT. It translates to CAVSTPSGLHQPQHF. This chain connects TRBV6-1 to TRBJ1-5; D gene unclear. The V and J ends lost 11 bases and 5 bases respectively, with 22 bases between them. Germline V gene lookup returns CDR1 MNHNS and CDR2 SASEGT. The CDR3 sequence is 15 residues long.

This clone was seen once. CDR3 region: CASSQGRGGYNEQFF. DNA for the CDR3: TGTGCCAGCAGCCAAGGGCGGGGGGGCTACAATGAGCAGTTCTTC. The chain is built from TRBV3-1 (or the pseudogene TRBV3-2) and TRBJ2-1; 9 bases match TRBD2. The CDR3 is 15 amino acids. V gave up 1 base and J gave up 3 bases; unmatched junction bases: 1. Germline V gene data show CDR1 as LGHDT and CDR2 as YNNKEL (reference sequence).

The CDR3 DNA sequence: TGTGCCAGCAGCCCCCAGGGGCAGAAGCCTCAAGAGACCCAGTACTTC. Translated, it gives CASSPQGQKPQETQYF. V is TRBV5-4 and J is TRBJ2-5, with D maybe TRBD1 (6 bases). Trimming shortened V by 4 bases and J by 2 bases, and 18 bases separated the two germline ends. This CDR3 spans 16 amino acids. Germline CDR1 and CDR2: SGHNT and YYREEE (reference sequence).

The V gene is TRBV7-2, the J gene TRBJ2-3; 10 bases line up with TRBD2. The CDR3 extends over 17 amino acids. Germline CDR1 SGHTA, CDR2 FQGNSA. V gave up 5 bases and J gave up 3 bases; unmatched junction bases: 11. CDR3 protein: CASSPGVASGGTDTQYF. As DNA, the CDR3 is TGTGCCAGCAGCCCGGGAGTCGCTAGCGGGGGAACAGATACGCAGTATTTT.

In its sample, this clone was seen a few times. The chain combines TRBV7-9 with TRBJ1-1; TRBD1 matches 8 bases. Per the germline V gene, CDR1 is SEHNR and CDR2 is FQNEAQ (reference sequence). Trimming took 0 bases from V and 8 from J; bases not matched to a gene: 8. This CDR3 comprises 15 residues. CDR3 nucleotides: TGTGCCAGCAGCTTAGCGGACAGGGTGAGGATCGAAGCTTTCTTT. This translates into CASSLADRVRIEAFF.

The chain uses TRBV7-2 and TRBJ1-2; D gene ambiguous. This CDR3 comprises 14 residues. With 0 bases removed from V and 2 bases from J, the gap between germline ends came to 7 bases. Germline V gene data show CDR1 as SGHTA and CDR2 as FQGNSA. CDR3 DNA: TGTGCCAGCAGCTTAGCCCCCGGGAACTATGGCTACACCTTC. Translation: CASSLAPGNYGYTF.

CDR3: CASSFGGGATEAFF. In DNA form, the CDR3 reads TGTGCCAGCAGCTTCGGGGGTGGGGCCACTGAAGCTTTCTTT. The chain joins TRBV5-4 to TRBJ1-1; possible D gene TRBD1, 5 bases. The CDR3 has 14 amino acids. V was clipped by 2 bases and J by 4 bases, with 12 bases between them. Germline CDR1 is SGHNT and CDR2 is YYREEE (reference sequence).

The table lists this clone with many counts. The V call is TRBV6-5, the J call TRBJ2-5, with 7 positions matching TRBD2. The V segment lost 8 bases and the J segment 7 bases; nucleotides outside the gene matches: 16. The CDR3 sequence is 15 residues long. Germline CDR1 MNHEY, CDR2 SVGAGI. The CDR3 nucleotides are TGTGCCAGCGGCTCTAGGGGACTACCAGCAGGGACCCAGTACTTC. Its translation: CASGSRGLPAGTQYF.

This clone was seen only once. V is TRBV27 and J is TRBJ1-1, with TRBD1 identical over 7 bases. Per germline, CDR1 MNHEY and CDR2 SMNVEV (reference sequence). With 7 bases clipped from V and 0 bases from J, the junction kept 5 bases outside the gene matches. The CDR3 has 14 residues. The CDR3 sequence: CASTQTGVNTEAFF. For the CDR3, the DNA is TGTGCCAGCACCCAAACAGGGGTGAACACTGAAGCTTTCTTT.

The chain recombines TRBV5-1 with TRBJ1-4; D perhaps matches TRBD1 (5 bases). The CDR3 contains 15 residues. Per the germline V gene, CDR1 is SGHRS and CDR2 is YFSETQ. V was pared by 0 bases and J by 6 bases, with 12 bases between. The CDR3 region is CASSLGGRVDEKLFF. CDR3 nucleotide sequence: TGCGCCAGCAGCTTGGGGGGCAGGGTGGATGAAAAACTGTTTTTT.

In this sample, this clone turned up a few times. This sample includes further DNA sequences coding for the same CDR3. The V and J genes are TRBV3-1 (or the pseudogene TRBV3-2) and TRBJ1-5; possibly TRBD1 for D (5 bases). The V end was cut by 3 bases, the J end by 3 bases, with 9 bases between. The CDR3 loop spans 14 amino acids. Germline assignment: CDR1 LGHDT and CDR2 YNNKEL (reference sequence). The CDR3, as DNA: TGTGCCAGCAGCCAGTCAGGGAACAATCAGCCCCAGCATTTT. Protein sequence: CASSQSGNNQPQHF.

V and J are TRBV2 and TRBJ1-6; 12 positions agree with TRBD1. Germline-derived CDR1 and CDR2 are SNHLY and FYNNEI. Trimming removed 7 bases from V and 6 bases from J; junction bases left unmatched: 10. This CDR3 has 17 amino acids. The CDR3: CASTGRGTGGSNSPLHF. CDR3 DNA sequence: TGTGCCAGCACCGGGAGAGGGACAGGGGGCAGTAATTCACCCCTCCACTTT.

The count of this clone is one. This rearrangement joins TRBV5-6 to TRBJ1-2; TRBD1 is a possible D gene (5 bases). Deletions cut 4 bases from V and 2 bases from J, with 9 bases between. Germline V lookup: CDR1 SGHDT, CDR2 YYEEEE. The CDR3 has 13 amino acids. The CDR3 reads CASSGGLNYGYTF. CDR3 nucleotide sequence: TGTGCCAGCAGCGGGGGACTCAACTATGGCTACACCTTC.

This clone was seen a handful of times. The chain recombines TRBV11-2 with TRBJ1-3, with TRBD1 matching over 7 bases. The CDR3 consists of 16 residues. V was clipped by 4 bases and J by 0 bases; unmatched bases: 6. Germline CDR1 reads SGHAT; CDR2 reads FQNNGV. CDR3 DNA: TGTGCCAGCAGCTCTACGACAGGGAGCTCTGGAAACACCATATATTTT. It is translated as CASSSTTGSSGNTIYF.

The chain links TRBV7-9 to TRBJ2-7, with 7 positions matching TRBD1. V was clipped by 5 bases and J by 3 bases; unmatched bases: 7. CDR3 size: 14 residues. Germline V lookup: CDR1 SEHNR, CDR2 FQNEAQ (reference sequence). The CDR3 DNA follows: TGTGCCAGCAGCGGTGAGGGACAGCGCTACGAGCAGTACTTC. It codes for CASSGEGQRYEQYF.

CDR3 amino acids: CASSQDRPGVPYEQYF. The CDR3 DNA reads TGTGCCAGCAGCCAAGATCGTCCGGGGGTACCCTACGAGCAGTACTTC. This chain joins TRBV14 and TRBJ2-7, with D possibly TRBD2 on 6 matching bases. This CDR3 comprises 16 residues. Trimming took 0 bases from V and 2 from J, leaving 14 bases between them. The V gene's germline CDR1 is SGHDN and CDR2 FVKESK.

This CDR3 is CASSPTRSTGELFF. Here the CDR3 DNA reads TGTGCCAGCAGCCCGACTCGGAGCACCGGGGAGCTGTTTTTT. The chain employs TRBV7-3 and TRBJ2-2, with D unresolved. Trimming left V 5 bases short and J 4 bases short, with 11 bases between. Per the germline V gene, CDR1 is SGHTA and CDR2 is FQGTGA. This CDR3 region has 14 residues.

J is TRBJ2-2 and V is TRBV5-1; tentative D call: TRBD2 (6 bases). The CDR3 totals 14 residues. Germline V gene data show CDR1 as SGHRS and CDR2 as YFSETQ. V was pared by 7 bases and J by 7 bases, with 17 bases between. The CDR3 DNA sequence: TGCGCCAGCCGCGGGGCGGGACTCGGCGGGGAGCTGTTTTTT. Translated: CASRGAGLGGELFF.

The CDR3 DNA reads TGTGCCAGCAGCTTATCTTCAGGGGGCGGCTATGGCTACACCTTC. The encoded protein is CASSLSSGGGYGYTF. The gene calls are TRBV7-2 and TRBJ1-2, with 8 bases identical to TRBD1. From germline, CDR1 is SGHTA and CDR2 FQGNSA. Germline trimming cut 2 bases from V and 4 bases from J; bases unmatched to any gene: 6. This CDR3 is 15 amino acids long.

The chain has TRBV4-3 and TRBJ2-7, with a weak D call TRBD1 (5 bases). V was trimmed by 1 base and J by 4 bases, leaving 14 bases between them. Germline lookup yields CDR1 LGHNA and CDR2 YSLEER. The CDR3 extends over 15 amino acids. The CDR3 DNA reads TGCGCCAGCAGCCAAGTGAAGCAGGGTTTGTACGAGCAGTACTTC. The encoded protein is CASSQVKQGLYEQYF.

This clone showed up just once. The gene calls are TRBV3-1 (or the pseudogene TRBV3-2) and TRBJ2-5; 8 bases are shared with TRBD2. Germline CDR1 is LGHDT and CDR2 is YNNKEL (reference sequence). The CDR3 is 14 amino acids. The ends lost 5 bases at V and 7 bases at J; junction bases unmatched: 9. CDR3 in DNA: TGTGCCAGCAGCTCCTCGGGGGGGGCCGCGACCCAGTACTTC. Amino acids: CASSSSGGAATQYF.

The CDR3 DNA is TGTGCCTGGAGTGCGGCGGGGGGGTTTTACGAGCAGTACTTC. Its translation: CAWSAAGGFYEQYF. The chain uses TRBV30 and TRBJ2-7; 9 nucleotides match TRBD2. The CDR3 runs 14 residues. V shed 1 base, J shed 4 bases, and the junction held 5 bases outside the gene matches. CDR1 and CDR2 from the germline V gene are GTSNPN and SVGIG (reference sequence).

The rearrangement links TRBV19 to TRBJ1-4; no clear D gene. Germline CDR1 LNHDA, CDR2 SQIVND (reference sequence). With 4 bases removed from V and 0 bases from J, the gap between germline ends came to 3 bases. CDR3 length: 13 residues. The CDR3 loop is CASSTATNEKLFF. The CDR3 region has the DNA TGTGCCAGTAGTACTGCAACTAATGAAAAACTGTTTTTT.

This clone was found once. The chain links TRBV3-1 (or the pseudogene TRBV3-2) to TRBJ1-6; 11 positions match TRBD1. Looked up from germline, CDR1 is LGHDT and CDR2 is YNNKEL (reference sequence). The CDR3 totals 16 residues. V was pared by 4 bases and J by 4 bases, with 3 bases of the junction left unmatched. CDR3 protein: CASSRTGGTYNSPLHF. The CDR3 coding sequence is TGTGCCAGCAGCCGGACAGGGGGCACATATAATTCACCCCTCCACTTT.

The V gene is TRBV7-8, the J gene TRBJ1-2; possible D gene TRBD1, 5 bases. The CDR3 has 15 residues. Deletions cut 0 bases from V and 1 base from J, with 9 bases between. Germline V gene lookup returns CDR1 SGHVS and CDR2 FQNEAQ. The CDR3 sequence is CASSLARGSNYGYTF. CDR3 DNA: TGTGCCAGCAGCTTAGCAAGGGGTAGTAACTATGGCTACACCTTC.